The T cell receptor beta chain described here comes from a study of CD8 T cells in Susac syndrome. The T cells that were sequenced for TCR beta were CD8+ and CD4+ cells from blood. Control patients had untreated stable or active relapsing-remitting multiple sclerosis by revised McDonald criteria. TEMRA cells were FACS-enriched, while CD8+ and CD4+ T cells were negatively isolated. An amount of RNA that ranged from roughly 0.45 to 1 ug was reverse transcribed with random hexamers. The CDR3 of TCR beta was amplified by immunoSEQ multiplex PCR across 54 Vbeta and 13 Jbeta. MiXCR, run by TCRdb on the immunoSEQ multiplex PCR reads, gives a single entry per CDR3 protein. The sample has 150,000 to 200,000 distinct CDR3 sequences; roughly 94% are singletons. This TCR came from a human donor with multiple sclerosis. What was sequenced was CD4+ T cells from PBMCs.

CDR3 coding DNA: TGCAGCGCGGGGAACACCGGGGAGCTGTTTTTT. This encodes CSAGNTGELFF. This chain links TRBV29-1 with TRBJ2-2; D not certain. The CDR3 consists of 11 residues. Germline V gives CDR1 SQVTM, CDR2 ANQGSEA. Trimming stripped 7 bases from V and 1 base from J, with 4 bases between.